This paragraph reports one T cell receptor beta chain. After removal of 0 bases from V and 1 base from J, the junction contained 0 bases not matched to a gene. The germline gives CDR1 SGHNT, CDR2 YYREEE (reference sequence). The CDR3 runs 16 residues. TCRdb keeps only in-frame clones here, not all; method: immunoSEQ multiplex PCR. The repertoire holds over 45,000 clones, with about 85% as singletons. This sample was included in a study of OX40 agonist ivuxolimab in advanced cancers. This TCR came from an adult with an advanced solid tumor such as melanoma, head and neck, liver or kidney cancer. Specimen: CD4+ or CD8+ T cells sorted from blood, collected in a trial of the OX40 agonist ivuxolimab. V and J are TRBV5-4 and TRBJ2-3; TRBD2 aligns across 12 bases. CDR3 region: CASSLGLAGGTDTQYF. DNA of the CDR3: TGTGCCAGCAGCTTGGGACTAGCGGGAGGCACAGATACGCAGTATTTT.